The rows below give T cell receptor beta chains drawn from one sample of a study of early T cells in non-severe SARS-CoV-2 infection. TCRdb itself ran the 5' RACE reads through MiXCR, one entry per CDR3 protein. This table has just under 90,000 distinct CDR3 sequences, about 15% appearing once. Sequenced sample: whole blood. These receptor sequences come from an adult who was a healthcare worker with PCR-confirmed SARS-CoV-2 infection or an uninfected control (not recorded which). CDR3s include the opening cysteine and the closing phenylalanine or tryptophan. The D gene is left open where the match is weak. The size entry is marked missing in some rows and otherwise reads once, few, many or a size class.

d_gene	v_gene	abundance	j_gene	CDR3aa	CDR3nt
NA	TRBV9	NA	TRBJ1-3	CASGGLPSGNTIYF	TGTGCCAGCGGCGGTTTACCCTCTGGAAACACCATATATTTT
NA	TRBV6-5	few	TRBJ2-2	CASRPRLAGELFF	TGTGCCAGCAGGCCGAGACTAGCCGGGGAGCTGTTTTTT
NA	TRBV11-2	few	TRBJ2-1	CASRDPWSASYNEQFF	TGTGCCAGCAGGGACCCTTGGTCGGCCTCCTACAATGAGCAGTTCTTC
TRBD1	TRBV5-6	few	TRBJ1-1	CASSPRDSHTEAFF	TGTGCCAGCAGCCCCCGGGACAGTCACACTGAAGCTTTCTTT
NA	TRBV25-1	many	TRBJ1-4	CASSEGRQPVATNEKLFF	TGTGCCAGCAGTGAAGGAAGACAGCCAGTTGCAACTAATGAAAAACTGTTTTTT
TRBD1	TRBV9	NA	TRBJ2-7	CASNPRDRAYEQYF	TGTGCCAGCAACCCCCGGGACAGGGCTTACGAGCAGTACTTC
NA	TRBV4-1	NA	TRBJ2-7	CASSQVFRTSSYEQYF	TGCGCCAGCAGCCAAGTTTTCAGAACCAGCTCCTACGAGCAGTACTTC
NA	TRBV29-1	few	TRBJ1-1	CSVSRAGTEAFF	TGCAGCGTCTCCCGAGCTGGGACTGAAGCTTTCTTT
TRBD2	TRBV27	few	TRBJ2-1	CATHVGTSGSNEQFF	TGTGCCACCCATGTTGGGACTAGCGGGAGTAATGAGCAGTTCTTC
NA	TRBV6-5	many	TRBJ2-3	CASSYSPAGSTDTQYF	TGTGCCAGCAGTTACTCTCCGGCGGGATCCACAGATACGCAGTATTTT
NA	TRBV5-1	few	TRBJ1-1	CASSSSLTGSYTEAFF	TGCGCCAGCAGCTCCTCCTTAACAGGGTCTTACACTGAAGCTTTCTTT
NA	TRBV6-5	few	TRBJ2-7	CASSPRGGLEQYF	TGTGCCAGCAGCCCCAGGGGTGGCCTGGAGCAGTACTTC
NA	TRBV20-1	few	TRBJ1-2	CSARDIPGGVYGYTF	TGCAGTGCTAGAGATATCCCAGGAGGGGTCTATGGCTACACCTTC
TRBD1	TRBV6-6	few	TRBJ2-7	CASSKTYARGTGYEQYF	TGTGCCAGCAGTAAAACGTACGCCAGGGGGACAGGGTACGAGCAGTACTTC
NA	TRBV20-1	few	TRBJ2-1	CSAGISSLGLQFF	TGCAGTGCTGGGATTTCCAGTCTGGGCCTGCAGTTCTTC